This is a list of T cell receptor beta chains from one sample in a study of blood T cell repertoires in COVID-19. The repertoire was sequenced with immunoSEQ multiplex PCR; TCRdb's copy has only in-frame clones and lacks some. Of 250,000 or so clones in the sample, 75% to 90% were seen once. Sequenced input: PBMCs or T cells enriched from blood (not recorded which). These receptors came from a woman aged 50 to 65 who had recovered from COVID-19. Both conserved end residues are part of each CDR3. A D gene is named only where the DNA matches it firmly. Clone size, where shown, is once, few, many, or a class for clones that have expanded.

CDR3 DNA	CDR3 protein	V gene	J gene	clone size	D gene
TGCGCCAGCAGCCAAGAGGTCGGTGAAGCTTTCTTT	CASSQEVGEAFF	TRBV4-1	TRBJ1-1	-	-
TGTGCCAGCAGGCCGGGGGAGGGGCTAACCTACGAGCAGTACTTC	CASRPGEGLTYEQYF	TRBV3-1/TRBV3-2	TRBJ2-7	-	TRBD2
TGTGCCAGCAGCTTTAGATGGAAGACAGGGGGCGAGGCTAACTATGGCTACACCTTC	CASSFRWKTGGEANYGYTF	TRBV7-9	TRBJ1-2	-	TRBD1
TGTGCCAGCAGCTTTAGTAATGAAAAACTGTTTTTT	CASSFSNEKLFF	TRBV7-9	TRBJ1-4	-	-
TGTGCCAGTAGTATAGGTCCAGGGGTTCTAAGCACTGAAGCTTTCTTT	CASSIGPGVLSTEAFF	TRBV19	TRBJ1-1	-	-
TGTGCCAGCAGTTCCCCGGGACAGCTGAACACTGAAGCTTTCTTT	CASSSPGQLNTEAFF	TRBV27	TRBJ1-1	-	TRBD1
TGCGCCAGCAGCCAAGATACCACTCAGTTCTTC	CASSQDTTQFF	TRBV4-1	TRBJ2-1	few	-
TGTGCCAGCAGTTTGAAGGGAGGGAATTATGGCTACACCTTC	CASSLKGGNYGYTF	TRBV27	TRBJ1-2	few	-
TGTGCCAGTAGTGTCCCGGGACAGGGGGACACTGAAGCTTTCTTT	CASSVPGQGDTEAFF	TRBV19	TRBJ1-1	-	TRBD1
TGTGCCAGCAGCCAACAACAGGGGGCGAGTTCACCCCTCCACTTT	CASSQQQGASSPLHF	TRBV7-6	TRBJ1-6	-	TRBD1
TGTGCCAGCAGCGACCCGACAGGTGGCGAGACCCAGTACTTC	CASSDPTGGETQYF	TRBV9	TRBJ2-5	-	-
TGTGCCAGCAGCCAAATTGGACAGGGAGTTTATCAGCCCCAGCATTTT	CASSQIGQGVYQPQHF	TRBV3-1/TRBV3-2	TRBJ1-5	-	TRBD1
TGTGCCAGCAGACTTGAAGATACGCAGTATTTT	CASRLEDTQYF	TRBV28	TRBJ2-3	-	-
TGTGCCAGCAGTTTACCCCACAGTTCAACTAATGAAAAACTGTTTTTT	CASSLPHSSTNEKLFF	TRBV28	TRBJ1-4	-	-
TGCGCCAGCAGCCAAGCCCCCCCAACACCCCAGTTCTTC	CASSQAPPTPQFF	TRBV4-1	TRBJ2-1	-	-
TGTGCCAGCAGCCCAGCTGCGGGAGGGACCTACGAGCAGTACTTC	CASSPAAGGTYEQYF	TRBV7-3	TRBJ2-7	-	TRBD2
TGTGCCAGTAGTCCCGGGACTAACACCGGGGAGCTGTTTTTT	CASSPGTNTGELFF	TRBV19	TRBJ2-2	-	-
TGTGCCAGCAAAGCGGGGGCGGGTGGAAACACCATATATTTT	CASKAGAGGNTIYF	TRBV2	TRBJ1-3	-	-
TGTGCCAGCTCACTCAGGGACAGGGTCTCTGAAGCTTTCTTT	CASSLRDRVSEAFF	TRBV18	TRBJ1-1	-	TRBD1
TGTGCCAGCCAAGACGGGAAAGGAGTTAACACCGGGGAGCTGTTTTTT	CASQDGKGVNTGELFF	TRBV2	TRBJ2-2	-	-
TGCAGTGCCAAACAGGGATCGGAAGCTTTCTTT	CSAKQGSEAFF	TRBV20-1	TRBJ1-1	once	-
TGTGCCAGCAGTCTAGCGGGGCCTCGCAATGAGCAGTTCTTC	CASSLAGPRNEQFF	TRBV27	TRBJ2-1	-	TRBD2
TGTGCCAGCAGCCAAGCAGGGCTCGGGGAAAAACTGTTTTTT	CASSQAGLGEKLFF	TRBV3-1/TRBV3-2	TRBJ1-4	-	-
TGTGCCAGTAGTATTGATTTTATGAGGGGGAATCAGCCCCAGCATTTT	CASSIDFMRGNQPQHF	TRBV19	TRBJ1-5	-	-
TGTGCCAGCAGTGACGTTTTTGGCAGTTACTACACCTTC	CASSDVFGSYYTF	TRBV6-4	TRBJ1-2	-	-
TGTGCCAACAGCTTGTCGACAGGGTGGTCCGAGCAGTACTTC	CANSLSTGWSEQYF	TRBV7-2	TRBJ2-7	-	TRBD1
TGCGCCAGCAGATGGGGGCCAGGGAACACTGAAGCTTTCTTT	CASRWGPGNTEAFF	TRBV5-1	TRBJ1-1	few	-
TGCGCCAGCAGCCAAGGGGCAGGGGGTTCGGGGGCCAACGTCCTGACTTTC	CASSQGAGGSGANVLTF	TRBV4-1	TRBJ2-6	-	TRBD1
TGTGCCAGCAGTCCGTTTTCCGGGGAGCTGTTTTTT	CASSPFSGELFF	TRBV28	TRBJ2-2	once	-
TGTGCCAGCAGCCCCGCAAAGGGGGCGTATGGCTACACCTTC	CASSPAKGAYGYTF	TRBV9	TRBJ1-2	-	TRBD1
TGTGCCAGGGGACAGGGTTCAGCTAACTATGGCTACACCTTC	CARGQGSANYGYTF	TRBV2	TRBJ1-2	-	TRBD1
TGTGCCATCAGCCCAGGGTTTACAGATACGCAGTATTTT	CAISPGFTDTQYF	TRBV10-3	TRBJ2-3	-	-
TGTGCCAGCTCACCTCAAACCGGGACTAGCGGGAGGGCCCTCAATGAGCAGTTCTTC	CASSPQTGTSGRALNEQFF	TRBV18	TRBJ2-1	-	TRBD2
TGTGCCAGCAGCCCTGGACAGGGTGTAGGTGAGCAGTTCTTC	CASSPGQGVGEQFF	TRBV5-4	TRBJ2-1	-	TRBD1
TGTGCCAGCAGCCAAGACCCAGGGACAGCCGGAAACACCATATATTTT	CASSQDPGTAGNTIYF	TRBV4-2	TRBJ1-3	once	TRBD1
TGCAGCGCTGGATCTAGGGACAGGGGGCGCTTGGGCTACACCTTC	CSAGSRDRGRLGYTF	TRBV29-1	TRBJ1-2	-	TRBD1
TGTGCCAGCAGCTTAGGATCTAGCGGGAGATTCGATGAGCAGTTCTTC	CASSLGSSGRFDEQFF	TRBV11-2	TRBJ2-1	-	TRBD2
TGTGCCAGCTCACAAAGGGGACAGGGGGATCTGCCCCAGCATTTT	CASSQRGQGDLPQHF	TRBV18	TRBJ1-5	-	TRBD1
TGTGCCAGCAGTATACGGGACAGGGGGGTCAGAGGCTACACCTTC	CASSIRDRGVRGYTF	TRBV6-5	TRBJ1-2	-	TRBD1
TGTGCCAGCTCACCCAATTTACTAGCGGGAGCTAGCAATGAGCAGTTCTTC	CASSPNLLAGASNEQFF	TRBV18	TRBJ2-1	-	TRBD2
TGTGCCAGCAGTTACTACGCTGGCGGGGAGCTGTTTTTT	CASSYYAGGELFF	TRBV12-3/TRBV12-4	TRBJ2-2	-	-
TGTGCCAGCAGCCAGGGGTTGGCGGGTGAAAAACTGTTTTTT	CASSQGLAGEKLFF	TRBV5-8	TRBJ1-4	once	-
TGTGCCAGCAGTCGAGAAGGGAGACCCAATCAGCCCCAGCATTTT	CASSREGRPNQPQHF	TRBV11-2	TRBJ1-5	-	-
TGTGCCAGCAGCCAAGGTACAGCGGGCACCGGGGAGCTGTTTTTT	CASSQGTAGTGELFF	TRBV3-1/TRBV3-2	TRBJ2-2	few	-
TGCGCCAGCAGCCAAGAGAGGGACAGAGACTGGAGATCACCCCTCCACTTT	CASSQERDRDWRSPLHF	TRBV4-1	TRBJ1-6	-	TRBD1
TGTGCCATCAGCCGGACTAGCGGGACCTCCTACGAGCAGTACTTC	CAISRTSGTSYEQYF	TRBV10-3	TRBJ2-7	-	TRBD2
TGTGCCAGCAGCCCGAAAGCGGCGGATAATTCACCCCTCCACTTT	CASSPKAADNSPLHF	TRBV3-1/TRBV3-2	TRBJ1-6	-	-
TGTGCCAGCAGTGAAAGGCGGGGGCGAGTCACAGATACGCAGTATTTT	CASSERRGRVTDTQYF	TRBV28	TRBJ2-3	once	-
TGTGCCAGCAGTTATAAGGACAGCGCTAATGAAAAACTGTTTTTT	CASSYKDSANEKLFF	TRBV6-5	TRBJ1-4	-	-
TGCGCCAGCACCTTTGATTTTCGGGGTGGCTACACCTTC	CASTFDFRGGYTF	TRBV5-1	TRBJ1-2	-	-
TGTGCCAGCAGTTCTGAATTTCGGACAGGGGGACTGAACACTGAAGCTTTCTTT	CASSSEFRTGGLNTEAFF	TRBV28	TRBJ1-1	-	TRBD1
TGCGCCAGCAGCTACAATACAGGGAGCTACGAGCAGTACTTC	CASSYNTGSYEQYF	TRBV5-1	TRBJ2-7	-	-
TGTGCCAGCAGTTTATACAGGGGCGGTGGTGAAGCTTTCTTT	CASSLYRGGGEAFF	TRBV28	TRBJ1-1	few	TRBD1
TGCAGTGCTAGTTATGGGACAGGGTCCGATACGCAGTATTTT	CSASYGTGSDTQYF	TRBV20-1	TRBJ2-3	-	TRBD1
TGCGCCAGCACCACTCAAGGACAGGGGGTCGATGGCTACACCTTC	CASTTQGQGVDGYTF	TRBV10-2	TRBJ1-2	-	TRBD1
TGTGCCAGTAGTATAGACAGCGTTCAGCCCCAGCATTTT	CASSIDSVQPQHF	TRBV19	TRBJ1-5	-	-
TGTGCCAGCAGGGATAGCGGGGGTTTTGTTGAGCAGTTCTTC	CASRDSGGFVEQFF	TRBV2	TRBJ2-1	-	TRBD2
TGTGCCAGCAGCTCCCAGGGAGGGTTGTACGAGCAGTACTTC	CASSSQGGLYEQYF	TRBV7-8	TRBJ2-7	-	TRBD2
TGTGCCAGCAGTTCGACAGGGATTGGATCCTACAATGAGCAGTTCTTC	CASSSTGIGSYNEQFF	TRBV27	TRBJ2-1	-	TRBD1